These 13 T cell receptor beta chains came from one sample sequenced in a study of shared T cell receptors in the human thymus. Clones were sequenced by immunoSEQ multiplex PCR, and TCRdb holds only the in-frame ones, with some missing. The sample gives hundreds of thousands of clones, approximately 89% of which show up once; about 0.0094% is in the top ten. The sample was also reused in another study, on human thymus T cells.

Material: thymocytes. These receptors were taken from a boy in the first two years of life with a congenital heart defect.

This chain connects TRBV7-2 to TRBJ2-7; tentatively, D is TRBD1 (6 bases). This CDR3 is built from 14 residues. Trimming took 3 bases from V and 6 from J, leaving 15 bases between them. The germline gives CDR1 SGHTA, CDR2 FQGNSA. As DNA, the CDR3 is TGTGCCAGCAGCTTCACCGAAGGGGGTTCCGAGCAGTACTTC. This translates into CASSFTEGGSEQYF.

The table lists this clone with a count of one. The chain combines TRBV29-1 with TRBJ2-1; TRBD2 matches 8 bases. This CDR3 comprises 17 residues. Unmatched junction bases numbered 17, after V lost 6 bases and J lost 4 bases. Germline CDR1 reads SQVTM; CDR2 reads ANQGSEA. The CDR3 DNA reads TGCAGCGTCCCCTATCCCCTGGCGGGGGGCCCTTACAATGAGCAGTTCTTC. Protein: CSVPYPLAGGPYNEQFF.

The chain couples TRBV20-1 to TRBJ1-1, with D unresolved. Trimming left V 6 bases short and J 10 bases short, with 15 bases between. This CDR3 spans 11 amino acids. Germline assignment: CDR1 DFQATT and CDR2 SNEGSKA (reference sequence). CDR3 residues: CSASRMEGAFF. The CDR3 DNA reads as TGCAGTGCCTCAAGGATGGAGGGAGCTTTCTTT.

DNA of the CDR3: TGTGCCAGTAGTATTTTCCCCCTGGGGGGGAACACTGAAGCTTTCTTT. This encodes CASSIFPLGGNTEAFF. The chain couples TRBV19 to TRBJ1-1, with a weak D call TRBD1 (5 bases). Trimming took off 3 bases at V and 1 base at J, with 15 bases between the two ends. The CDR3 has 16 residues. Germline lookup yields CDR1 LNHDA and CDR2 SQIVND (reference sequence).

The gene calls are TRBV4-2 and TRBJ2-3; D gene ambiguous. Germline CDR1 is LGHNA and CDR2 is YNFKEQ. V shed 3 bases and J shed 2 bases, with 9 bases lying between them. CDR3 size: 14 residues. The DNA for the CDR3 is TGTGCCAGCAGCCACCTAGATAACACAGATACGCAGTATTTT. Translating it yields CASSHLDNTDTQYF.

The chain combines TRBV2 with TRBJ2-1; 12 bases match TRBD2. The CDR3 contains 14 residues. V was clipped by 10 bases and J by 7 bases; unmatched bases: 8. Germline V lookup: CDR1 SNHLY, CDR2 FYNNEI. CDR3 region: CAIRTSGVRNEQFF. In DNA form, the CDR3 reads TGTGCCATCAGGACTAGCGGGGTTAGGAATGAGCAGTTCTTC. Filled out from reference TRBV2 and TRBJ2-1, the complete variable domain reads EPEVTQTPSHQVTQMGQEVILRCVPISNHLYFYWYRQILGQKVEFLVSFYNNEISEKSEIFDDQFSVERPDGSNFTLKIRSTKLEDSAMYFCAIRTSGVRNEQFFGPGTRLTVL.

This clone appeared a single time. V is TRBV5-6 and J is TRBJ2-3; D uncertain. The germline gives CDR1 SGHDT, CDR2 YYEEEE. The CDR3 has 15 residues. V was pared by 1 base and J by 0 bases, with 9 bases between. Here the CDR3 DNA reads TGTGCCAGCAGCTTGTTTCCCCCTAGCACAGATACGCAGTATTTT. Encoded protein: CASSLFPPSTDTQYF.

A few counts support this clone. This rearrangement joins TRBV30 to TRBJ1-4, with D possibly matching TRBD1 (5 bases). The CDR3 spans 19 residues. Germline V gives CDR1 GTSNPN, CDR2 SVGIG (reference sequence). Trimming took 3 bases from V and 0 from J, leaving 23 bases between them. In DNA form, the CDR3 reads TGTGCCTGGAGACTAAGATCAGGCCGGGCGGGGGCAACTAATGAAAAACTGTTTTTT. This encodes CAWRLRSGRAGATNEKLFF.

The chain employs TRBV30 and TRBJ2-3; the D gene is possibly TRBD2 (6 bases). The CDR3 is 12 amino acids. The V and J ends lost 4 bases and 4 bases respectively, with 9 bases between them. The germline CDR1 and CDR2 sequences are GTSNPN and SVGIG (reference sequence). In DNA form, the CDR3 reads TGTGCCTGGACGCGGGACGCAGATACGCAGTATTTT. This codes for CAWTRDADTQYF. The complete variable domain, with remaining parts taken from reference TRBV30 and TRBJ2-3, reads SQTIHQWPATLVQPVGSPLSLECTVEGTSNPNLYWYRQAAGRGLQLLFYSVGIGQISSEVPQNLSASRPQDRQFILSSKKLLLSDSGFYLCAWTRDADTQYFGPGTRLTVL.

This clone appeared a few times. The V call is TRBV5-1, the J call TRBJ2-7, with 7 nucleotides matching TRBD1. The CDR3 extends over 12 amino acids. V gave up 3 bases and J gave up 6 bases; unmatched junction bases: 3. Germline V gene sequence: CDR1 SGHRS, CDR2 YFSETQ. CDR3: CASSWQGVEQYF. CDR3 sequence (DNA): TGCGCCAGCAGCTGGCAGGGGGTCGAGCAGTACTTC.

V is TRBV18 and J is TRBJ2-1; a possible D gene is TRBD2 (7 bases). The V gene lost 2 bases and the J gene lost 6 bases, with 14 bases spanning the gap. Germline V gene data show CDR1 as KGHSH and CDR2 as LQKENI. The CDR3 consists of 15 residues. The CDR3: CASSPRGRARNEQFF. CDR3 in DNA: TGTGCCAGCTCACCAAGGGGGAGGGCCCGCAATGAGCAGTTCTTC.

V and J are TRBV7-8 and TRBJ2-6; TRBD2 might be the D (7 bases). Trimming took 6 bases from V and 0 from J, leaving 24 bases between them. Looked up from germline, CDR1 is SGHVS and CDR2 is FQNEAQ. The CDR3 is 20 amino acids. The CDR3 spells CASRSQPGEGWHSGANVLTF. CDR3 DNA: TGTGCCAGCAGATCCCAGCCAGGGGAGGGATGGCACTCTGGGGCCAACGTCCTGACTTTC.

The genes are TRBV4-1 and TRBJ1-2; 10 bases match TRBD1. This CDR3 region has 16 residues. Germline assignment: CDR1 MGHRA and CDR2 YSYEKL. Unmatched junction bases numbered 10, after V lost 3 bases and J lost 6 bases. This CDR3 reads CASSHGGQGISNGYTF. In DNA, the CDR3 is TGCGCCAGCAGCCATGGGGGACAGGGGATCAGCAATGGCTACACCTTC.